The 9 T cell receptor beta chains listed next were all sequenced from one sample in a study of blood T cells in healthy people across ages. With a J-beta primer mix and a sample-barcoded 5' primer, a second PCR ran about 7 to 11 cycles. Using its own MiXCR run on the 5' RACE reads, TCRdb lists one record per CDR3 protein. The data contain 850,000 to 1,000,000 distinct CDR3 sequences, 51% of them singletons. Sequenced sample: blood. The receptors come from a woman aged 55-70 years in good health.

This clonotype was picked up many times. This chain's CDR3 is CASSFTGSGANVLTF. The CDR3 DNA reads TGTGCCAGCAGCTTTACAGGGTCTGGGGCCAACGTCCTGACTTTC. The chain has TRBV12-3 or TRBV12-4 and TRBJ2-6; possible D gene TRBD1, 6 bases. This CDR3 is 15 amino acids long. Trimming took off 6 bases at V and 1 base at J, with 10 bases between the two ends.

The rearrangement links TRBV6-2 or TRBV6-3 to TRBJ1-1; D not certain. The CDR3 extends over 14 amino acids. Deletions cut 3 bases from V and 0 bases from J, with 8 bases between. Germline V gene sequence: CDR1 MNHEY, CDR2 SVGEGT. The CDR3 loop reads CASSYASLNTEAFF. The CDR3 coding sequence is TGTGCCAGCAGTTATGCCTCGTTGAACACTGAAGCTTTCTTT.

This clonotype was detected only a few times. The V call is TRBV29-1, the J call TRBJ1-2, with D tentatively TRBD1 (5 bases). Germline V gene lookup returns CDR1 SQVTM and CDR2 ANQGSEA. Trimming cost V 7 bases and J 6 bases, with 15 bases left between them. This CDR3 is built from 12 residues. CDR3 DNA: TGCAGCGGAATGACAGCTACTCATGGCTACACCTTC. It is translated as CSGMTATHGYTF. Looking up the rest from reference TRBV29-1 and TRBJ1-2 gives the full variable domain: SAVISQKPSRDICQRGTSLTIQCQVDSQVTMMFWYRQQPGQSLTLIATANQGSEATYESGFVIDKFPISRPNLTFSTLTVSNMSPEDSSIYLCSGMTATHGYTFGSGTRLTVV.

This clonotype has just a few counts. The chain links TRBV20-1 to TRBJ2-3; D remains unclear. Trimming removed 1 base at V and 6 bases at J, with 5 bases between. CDR3 length: 11 residues. Germline CDR1 is DFQATT and CDR2 is SNEGSKA (reference sequence). The DNA of the CDR3 is TGCAGTGCTAGAGCGATTGATACGCAGTATTTT. Its translation is CSARAIDTQYF.

This clonotype occurred a few times. The chain carries TRBV6-5 and TRBJ2-5, with D maybe TRBD2 (5 bases). This CDR3 spans 14 amino acids. CDR1 MNHEY and CDR2 SVGAGI come from the germline V gene. Trimming left V 2 bases short and J 5 bases short, with 12 bases between. The CDR3 loop is CASSYGSGVETQYF. The CDR3, as DNA: TGTGCCAGCAGTTACGGTTCCGGGGTGGAGACCCAGTACTTC.

The chain is built from TRBV5-1 and TRBJ2-7, with D tentatively TRBD2 (5 bases). Looked up from germline, CDR1 is SGHRS and CDR2 is YFSETQ. The CDR3 consists of 15 residues. V lost 2 bases and J lost 5, with 17 bases in between. CDR3 loop: CASSLVLAAGHEQYF. DNA of the CDR3: TGCGCCAGCAGCTTAGTTCTAGCAGCCGGGCACGAGCAGTACTTC.

This chain uses TRBV12-3 or TRBV12-4 with TRBJ2-3, with TRBD2 as a possible D gene (5 bases). This CDR3 spans 11 amino acids. V was cut by 5 bases and J by 9 bases, with 9 bases left in between. The CDR3 sequence: CASSISSTQYF. As DNA, the CDR3 is TGTGCCAGCAGTATATCTAGCACGCAGTATTTT.

The chain employs TRBV5-1 and TRBJ2-1; TRBD1 might be the D (5 bases). CDR3 length equals 16 residues. The V end lost 2 bases, the J end lost 0 bases, and 12 bases lay between the germline ends. CDR1 is SGHRS, CDR2 YFSETQ, per germline. The CDR3 region is CASSFDSLFSYNEQFF. In DNA, the CDR3 is TGCGCCAGCAGCTTTGACAGCCTTTTCTCCTACAATGAGCAGTTCTTC.

The chain has TRBV6-5 and TRBJ2-4; 7 positions match TRBD1. The CDR3 runs to 14 residues. Germline CDR1 MNHEY, CDR2 SVGAGI. Germline trimming cut 0 bases from V and 8 bases from J; bases unmatched to any gene: 4. This CDR3 is CASSYSRQGDIQYF. The CDR3 coding sequence is TGTGCCAGCAGTTACTCGAGGCAGGGGGACATTCAGTACTTC.